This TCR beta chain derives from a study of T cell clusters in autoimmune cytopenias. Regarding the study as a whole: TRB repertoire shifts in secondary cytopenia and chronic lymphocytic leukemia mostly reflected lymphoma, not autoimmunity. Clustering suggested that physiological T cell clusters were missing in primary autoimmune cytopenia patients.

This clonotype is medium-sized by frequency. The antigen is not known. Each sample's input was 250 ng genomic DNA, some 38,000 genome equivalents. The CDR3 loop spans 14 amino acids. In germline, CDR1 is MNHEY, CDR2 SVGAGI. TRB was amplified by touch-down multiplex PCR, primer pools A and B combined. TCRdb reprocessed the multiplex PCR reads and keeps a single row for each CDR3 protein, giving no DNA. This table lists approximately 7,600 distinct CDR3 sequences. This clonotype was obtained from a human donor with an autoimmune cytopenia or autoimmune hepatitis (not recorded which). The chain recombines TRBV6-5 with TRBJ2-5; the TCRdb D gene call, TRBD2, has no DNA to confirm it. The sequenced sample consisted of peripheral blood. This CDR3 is CASRSEAGGETQYF.